One and the same sample provided the 12 T cell receptor beta chains below, sequenced in a study of blood T cell repertoires in COVID-19. The repertoire was sequenced with immunoSEQ multiplex PCR; TCRdb's copy has only in-frame clones and lacks some. The table has about 54,000 clones, around 83% seen once. The sequencing sample was made of peripheral blood. Every receptor here comes from a human donor in a cohort sampled during active or convalescent COVID-19.

The chain couples TRBV2 to TRBJ1-5; D perhaps matches TRBD1 (6 bases). The CDR3 sequence is 14 residues long. CDR1 SNHLY and CDR2 FYNNEI come from the germline V gene. Trimming stripped 6 bases from V and 4 bases from J, with 13 bases between. The DNA for the CDR3 is TGTGCCAGCAGCCCCCGGACAGCTAATCAGCCCCAGCATTTT. Translation: CASSPRTANQPQHF.

The chain combines TRBV6-5 with TRBJ2-7; 8 bases align to TRBD2. Germline-derived CDR1 and CDR2 are MNHEY and SVGAGI. There are 15 residues in the CDR3. Unmatched junction bases numbered 2, after V lost 1 base and J lost 0 bases. CDR3 sequence reads: CASSYLAGSSYEQYF. The DNA for the CDR3 is TGTGCCAGCAGTTACTTAGCGGGGAGCTCCTACGAGCAGTACTTC.

V is TRBV4-1 and J is TRBJ2-6; possibly TRBD1 for D (7 bases). Germline V lookup: CDR1 MGHRA, CDR2 YSYEKL. V was cut by 6 bases and J by 2 bases, with 26 bases left in between. This CDR3 is built from 20 residues. The CDR3 sequence: CASRLYHSSGGRTGANVLTF. CDR3 DNA: TGCGCCAGCAGGTTATATCACTCATCAGGGGGGCGCACTGGGGCCAACGTCCTGACTTTC.

The V gene is TRBV7-2, the J gene TRBJ1-1, with TRBD1 matching over 7 bases. V gave up 4 bases and J gave up 12 bases; unmatched junction bases: 14. The CDR3 contains 14 residues. Germline lookup yields CDR1 SGHTA and CDR2 FQGNSA. The CDR3, as DNA: TGTGCCAGCAGCTCGAGCCAAGGGGGCGCGGTTTCTTTCTTT. This translates into CASSSSQGGAVSFF.

This rearrangement joins TRBV11-1 to TRBJ1-5; D call uncertain. Germline values: CDR1 SGHAT, CDR2 FQDESV (reference sequence). Trimming left V 5 bases short and J 2 bases short, with 7 bases between. The CDR3 spans 13 residues. Written as DNA, the CDR3 is TGTGCCAGCAGCCTCTCGGGCAATCAGCCCCAGCATTTT. The encoded protein is CASSLSGNQPQHF. Together with reference TRBV11-1 and TRBJ1-5, the CDR3 gives the full variable domain: EAEVAQSPRYKITEKSQAVAFWCDPISGHATLYWYRQILGQGPELLVQFQDESVVDDSQLPKDRFSAERLKGVDSTLKIQPAELGDSAMYLCASSLSGNQPQHFGDGTRLSIL.

The chain couples TRBV6-5 to TRBJ1-1, with a possible D match to TRBD1 (5 bases). This CDR3 region has 15 residues. Germline loops: CDR1 MNHEY, CDR2 SVGAGI. V gave up 7 bases and J gave up 1 base, with 16 bases separating them. The CDR3: CASISTGISNTEAFF. As DNA, the CDR3 is TGTGCCAGCATCTCAACAGGAATTTCGAACACTGAAGCTTTCTTT.

The rearrangement uses TRBV27 and TRBJ1-5; no reliable D call. The CDR3 runs 14 residues. The germline CDR1 and CDR2 sequences are MNHEY and SMNVEV (reference sequence). The V and J ends lost 2 bases and 0 bases respectively, with 5 bases between them. CDR3 residues: CASSLEPSNQPQHF. DNA for the CDR3: TGTGCCAGCAGTTTAGAGCCTAGCAATCAGCCCCAGCATTTT.

The chain has TRBV30 and TRBJ1-5; D is uncertain. The CDR3 has 16 residues. V was clipped by 0 bases and J by 3 bases, with 15 bases between them. Germline CDR1 is GTSNPN and CDR2 is SVGIG (reference sequence). CDR3 sequence reads: CAWSVRGPGNNQPQHF. CDR3 nucleotides: TGTGCCTGGAGTGTTCGAGGACCCGGGAACAATCAGCCCCAGCATTTT.

The chain uses TRBV6-4 and TRBJ2-4, with 15 bases matching TRBD2. V trimming: 6 bases; J trimming: 2 bases; junction bases outside the gene matches: 5. The CDR3 totals 17 residues. Germline CDR1 MRHNA, CDR2 SNTAGT. CDR3: CASSGLAGGLTKNIQYF. The CDR3 region has the DNA TGTGCCAGCAGCGGACTAGCGGGGGGGCTAACCAAAAACATTCAGTACTTC.

The V gene is TRBV7-9, the J gene TRBJ1-2; TRBD1 agrees at 7 bases. There are 13 residues in the CDR3. Trimming removed 4 bases from V and 2 bases from J; junction bases left unmatched: 1. Germline lookup yields CDR1 SEHNR and CDR2 FQNEAQ (reference sequence). This chain's CDR3 is CASSSGQNYGYTF. The CDR3 nucleotides are TGTGCCAGCAGCTCGGGACAGAACTATGGCTACACCTTC. The whole variable domain, filled in from reference TRBV7-9 and TRBJ1-2, reads DTGVSQNPRHKITKRGQNVTFRCDPISEHNRLYWYRQTLGQGPEFLTYFQNEAQLEKSRLLSDRFSAERPKGSFSTLEIQRTEQGDSAMYLCASSSGQNYGYTFGSGTRLTVV.

This chain's CDR3 is CASSLGGQGNSPLHF. The DNA for the CDR3 is TGTGCCAGCAGCTTAGGCGGGCAGGGGAATTCACCCCTCCACTTT. This chain joins TRBV7-2 and TRBJ1-6, with D perhaps TRBD1 (6 bases). The germline V gene encodes CDR1 SGHTA and CDR2 FQGNSA. This CDR3 is 15 amino acids long. The germline V and J ends were trimmed by 1 base and 7 bases, with 11 bases remaining between them. Filled out from reference TRBV7-2 and TRBJ1-6, the complete variable domain reads GAGVSQSPSNKVTEKGKDVELRCDPISGHTALYWYRQSLGQGLEFLIYFQGNSAPDKSGLPSDRFSAERTGGSVSTLTIQRTQQEDSAVYLCASSLGGQGNSPLHFGNGTRLTVT.

CDR3 sequence reads: CASSLNGASGGTDTQYF. DNA for the CDR3: TGCGCCAGCAGCCTAAATGGGGCTAGCGGGGGCACAGATACGCAGTATTTT. The chain combines TRBV4-3 with TRBJ2-3, with 9 bases that match TRBD2. Germline V gene sequence: CDR1 LGHNA, CDR2 YSLEER. The trim removed 4 bases at V and 1 base at J, leaving 9 bases unmatched. The CDR3 length is 17 residues.